One and the same sample provided the 21 T cell receptor beta chains below, sequenced in a study of T cell repertoires in cytomegalovirus infection. TCRdb re-analysed the reads in MiXCR, keeping a single row per CDR3 protein. The data hold around 900,000 distinct CDR3 sequences, with about a third observed a single time. Their antigens remain unidentified. Source: cultured CD8+ T cells from PBMCs, taken from culture after CMV antigen stimulation. These receptor sequences come from a human donor in good health (CMV status not recorded). Some clones in this sample may be carry-over from other donors' samples.

This clonotype was seen once. The CDR3 nucleotides read TGCAGTGCGCCCCCGAACACTGAAGCTTTCTTT. Translated, it gives CSAPPNTEAFF. V gene TRBV20-1 combines with J gene TRBJ1-1, with no clear D. CDR3 length: 11 amino acids. CDR1 DFQATT and CDR2 SNEGSKA come from the germline V gene (reference sequence). V was trimmed by 6 bases and J by 1 base, leaving 6 bases between them.

This clonotype has just a few counts. The chain has TRBV6-6 and TRBJ1-2, with D hard to call. V lost 8 bases, J lost 4 bases, and 11 bases lay in between. The CDR3 covers 12 residues. CDR1 is MNHNY, CDR2 SVGAGI, per germline (reference sequence). The CDR3 loop is CASFQNLYGYTF. CDR3 in DNA: TGTGCCAGCTTTCAAAACCTCTATGGCTACACCTTC.

A few counts support this clonotype. The chain joins TRBV5-8 to TRBJ2-1, with 11 bases aligning to TRBD2. Trimming cost V 3 bases and J 3 bases; bases outside gene matches: 8. The CDR3 spans 17 residues. From germline, CDR1 is SGHTS and CDR2 YDEGEE. The CDR3 loop reads CASSSPTSGEYYNEQFF. In DNA, the CDR3 is TGTGCCAGCAGCTCCCCGACTAGCGGGGAGTACTACAATGAGCAGTTCTTC.

V is TRBV7-8 and J is TRBJ1-5; D is undetermined. The CDR3 loop spans 17 amino acids. V lost 6 bases and J lost 2, with 20 bases in between. Germline V gives CDR1 SGHVS, CDR2 FQNEAQ. The CDR3 loop reads CASSPSGGPWGNQPQHF. The CDR3 DNA reads as TGTGCCAGCAGTCCCTCGGGCGGCCCCTGGGGCAATCAGCCCCAGCATTTT.

Only a few counts were recorded for this clonotype. The V gene is TRBV12-3 or TRBV12-4, the J gene TRBJ2-1; either TRBD1 or TRBD2 may fit D (5 bases each). The CDR3 runs 16 residues. V was shortened by 1 base and J by 0 bases, with 10 bases between the two germline ends. The CDR3 DNA reads TGTGCCAGCAGTTTAGTGGGACCGGGCTCCTACAATGAGCAGTTCTTC. This translates into CASSLVGPGSYNEQFF.

The chain employs TRBV10-3 and TRBJ2-5; the D gene is possibly TRBD2 (6 bases). The V gene lost 0 bases and the J gene lost 4 bases, with 9 bases spanning the gap. The germline V gene encodes CDR1 ENHRY and CDR2 SYGVKD. This CDR3 contains 14 residues. CDR3 region: CAISESRDLETQYF. For the CDR3, the DNA is TGTGCCATCAGTGAGTCGAGGGACTTAGAGACCCAGTACTTC.

The CDR3 nucleotides read TGTGCCACCAGCATGCAGCGGGGGGGTGGAGAGACCCAGTACTTC. It translates to CATSMQRGGGETQYF. This chain uses TRBV15 with TRBJ2-5; 10 nucleotides match TRBD2. Germline CDR1 LNHNV, CDR2 YYDKDF (reference sequence). There are 15 residues in the CDR3. Trimming cost V 4 bases and J 4 bases; bases outside gene matches: 6.

In this sample, this clonotype turned up a few times. V is TRBV7-8 and J is TRBJ2-1, with TRBD2 matching 7 bases. CDR1 and CDR2 (germline): SGHVS, FQNEAQ. J lost 4 bases, V lost 4 bases, and 7 bases had no gene match. CDR3 size: 15 residues. Here the CDR3 DNA reads TGTGCCAGCAGCTCCCCCAGGGACTATTACAATGAGCAGTTCTTC. Translating it yields CASSSPRDYYNEQFF.

This chain uses TRBV4-3 with TRBJ2-3; no clear D gene. The V end was cut by 3 bases, the J end by 2 bases, with 3 bases between. CDR3 length equals 12 residues. Germline V gene sequence: CDR1 LGHNA, CDR2 YSLEER. CDR3 DNA: TGCGCCAGCAGCCACCTCACAGATACGCAGTATTTT. It codes for CASSHLTDTQYF.

Concerning this clonotype: Being one base from a much bigger clone, this may be a read error. The chain has TRBV6-5 and TRBJ1-1; weak D call: TRBD1 (5 bases). The CDR3 has 14 residues. Germline CDR1 reads MNHEY; CDR2 reads SVGAGI. The ends were cut back, 4 bases at V and 1 base at J, with 10 bases in the middle. In nucleotides, the CDR3 is TGTGCCAGCAGTTGGGGGATGCCGAACACTGAAGCTTTCTTT. The encoded protein is CASSWGMPNTEAFF.

This clonotype came up a few times. This sequence joins TRBV12-3 or TRBV12-4 and TRBJ2-3, with a weak D call TRBD1 (5 bases). V shed 2 bases and J shed 0 bases, with 9 bases lying between them. The CDR3 contains 15 residues. CDR3: CASSLTTASTDTQYF. The CDR3 nucleotides are TGTGCCAGCAGTTTAACGACAGCTAGCACAGATACGCAGTATTTT.

The genes are TRBV7-9 and TRBJ2-7; possible D gene TRBD1, 6 bases. V was shortened by 3 bases and J by 2 bases, with 14 bases between the two germline ends. The CDR3 totals 15 residues. Germline CDR1 is SEHNR and CDR2 is FQNEAQ (reference sequence). The CDR3 is CASSFSGVPAYEQYF. CDR3 nucleotides: TGTGCCAGCAGCTTTTCAGGGGTTCCAGCCTACGAGCAGTACTTC.

This clonotype has just a few counts. V and J are TRBV20-1 and TRBJ2-5; D is unclear. V was cut by 4 bases and J by 1 base, with 13 bases left in between. The germline V gene encodes CDR1 DFQATT and CDR2 SNEGSKA (reference sequence). The CDR3 is 14 residues long. The CDR3 DNA follows: TGCAGTGCTATCCCGTCCGAGGTCCAAGAGACCCAGTACTTC. This encodes CSAIPSEVQETQYF.

This clonotype has just a few counts. V and J are TRBV6-1 and TRBJ2-7; TRBD2 is a possible D gene (6 bases). Per germline, CDR1 MNHNS and CDR2 SASEGT. The CDR3 is 15 residues long. Trimming pared 4 bases from V and 4 bases from J, leaving 17 bases between. The CDR3 is CASSGDGLKDYEQYF. Written as DNA, the CDR3 is TGTGCCAGCAGTGGCGACGGACTAAAGGATTACGAGCAGTACTTC.

This clonotype was found a few times. The V and J genes are TRBV20-1 and TRBJ2-1; 7 bases match TRBD2. The CDR3 is 14 amino acids. The germline CDR1 and CDR2 sequences are DFQATT and SNEGSKA (reference sequence). V dropped 3 bases and J dropped 4; count of bases not matched to a gene: 6. CDR3 coding DNA: TGCAGTGCTAGTTCTAGCGGCAAATACAATGAGCAGTTCTTC. Its translation: CSASSSGKYNEQFF.

V gene TRBV7-8 combines with J gene TRBJ2-1, with TRBD2 matching 8 bases. The CDR3 extends over 16 amino acids. Trimming removed 4 bases from V and 10 bases from J; junction bases left unmatched: 15. The germline gives CDR1 SGHVS, CDR2 FQNEAQ. In nucleotides, the CDR3 is TGTGCCAGCAGCTCGGATTTCGGGGGGGCAATGAAGGAGCAGTTCTTC. It specifies CASSSDFGGAMKEQFF. Filled out from reference TRBV7-8 and TRBJ2-1, the complete variable domain reads GAGVSQSPRYKVAKRGQDVALRCDPISGHVSLFWYQQALGQGPEFLTYFQNEAQLDKSGLPSDRFFAERPEGSVSTLKIQRTQQEDSAVYLCASSSDFGGAMKEQFFGPGTRLTVL.

The chain combines TRBV7-9 with TRBJ2-1, with D tentatively TRBD1 (6 bases). Germline V gene sequence: CDR1 SEHNR, CDR2 FQNEAQ (reference sequence). There are 15 residues in the CDR3. The V and J ends lost 4 bases and 3 bases respectively, with 13 bases between them. The CDR3: CASSSDTGIYNEQFF. Here the CDR3 DNA reads TGTGCCAGCAGCTCGGACACAGGGATCTACAATGAGCAGTTCTTC.

The chain employs TRBV5-5 and TRBJ1-6; the D gene is possibly TRBD1 (5 bases). The CDR3 extends over 15 amino acids. CDR1 SGHKS and CDR2 YYEKEE come from the germline V gene (reference sequence). The germline V and J ends were trimmed by 0 bases and 9 bases, with 13 bases remaining between them. The CDR3 bases are TGTGCCAGCAGCTTGGGGCAGGGATTAGGTTCACCCCTCCACTTT. It yields the protein CASSLGQGLGSPLHF.

This chain links TRBV7-6 with TRBJ2-5, with TRBD2 matching 8 bases. The germline V gene has CDR1 SGHVS and CDR2 FNYEAQ. The CDR3 length is 15 residues. J was trimmed by 3 bases and V by 5 bases; bases with no gene match: 8. DNA for the CDR3: TGTGCCAGCAGCCTCGGGAGGGGTCGGAAAGAGACCCAGTACTTC. Its translation: CASSLGRGRKETQYF. Variable domain in full (rest from reference TRBV7-6 and TRBJ2-5): GAGVSQSPRYKVTKRGQDVALRCDPISGHVSLYWYRQALGQGPEFLTYFNYEAQQDKSGLPNDRFSAERPEGSISTLTIQRTEQRDSAMYRCASSLGRGRKETQYFGPGTRLLVL.

This clonotype has at least ten counts. J is TRBJ2-5 and V is TRBV7-8, with 7 bases aligning to TRBD2. Trimming removed 4 bases from V and 7 bases from J; junction bases left unmatched: 0. CDR1 is SGHVS and CDR2 is FQNEAQ in the germline V gene. CDR3 length: 11 residues. CDR3 region: CASSSGGTQYF. The CDR3 coding sequence is TGTGCCAGCAGCTCGGGGGGGACCCAGTACTTC.

As to this clonotype: One base away lies a much larger clone, so this may be a sequencing read error. The chain employs TRBV7-8 and TRBJ1-5; possible D gene TRBD1, 6 bases. CDR3 length: 16 residues. The germline V gene has CDR1 SGHVS and CDR2 FQNEAQ. The CDR3 spells CANSLLGADGNQPQHF. CDR3 in DNA: TGTGCCAACAGCTTATTGGGGGCCGATGGGAATCAGCCCCAGCATTTT.